The rows below give T cell receptor beta chains drawn from one sample of a study of T cell responses to AZD1222 COVID-19 vaccine. Here immunoSEQ multiplex PCR was the method, and the copy in TCRdb shows in-frame clones only, minus some. The repertoire has approximately 100,000 clones, about 83% of them found once; the top ten carry 10% to 15%. This specimen was peripheral blood, taken on day 0 of AZD1222 vaccination. These receptors all stem from an adult in good health. The CDR3 runs from the conserved cysteine through the conserved F or W. A D gene is named only where the DNA matches it firmly. Rows may omit the clone size; those that give it use once, few, many or a size class.

D,J,V,size,CDR3,DNA
.,TRBJ1-3,TRBV19,.,CASSMWGVGNTIYF,TGTGCCAGTAGTATGTGGGGGGTCGGAAACACCATATATTTT
.,TRBJ1-2,TRBV7-9,.,CASNVDGASRSYTF,TGTGCCAGCAACGTAGATGGGGCTTCGAGGAGCTACACCTTC
TRBD1,TRBJ1-5,TRBV7-2,once,CASSILGQGFDQPQHF,TGTGCCAGCAGCATATTGGGACAGGGGTTCGATCAGCCCCAGCATTTT
.,TRBJ2-7,TRBV5-6,once,CASSLRTMGFYEQYF,TGTGCCAGCAGCCTACGGACTATGGGTTTTTACGAGCAGTACTTC
.,TRBJ2-6,TRBV28,.,CASSLSPEGANVLTF,TGTGCCAGCAGTTTATCCCCGGAGGGGGCCAACGTCCTGACTTTC
TRBD1,TRBJ1-4,TRBV7-9,once,CASSFQDRGEKLFF,TGTGCCAGCAGCTTCCAGGACAGGGGTGAAAAACTGTTTTTT
.,TRBJ1-1,TRBV28,.,CASSVNTEAFF,TGTGCCAGCAGTGTCAACACTGAAGCTTTCTTT
TRBD2,TRBJ2-1,TRBV5-1,few,CASSSGLAGGYNEQFF,TGCGCCAGCAGCTCGGGACTAGCGGGAGGATACAATGAGCAGTTCTTC
.,TRBJ1-2,TRBV28,.,CASWAGSNYGYTF,TGTGCCAGCTGGGCTGGCTCTAACTATGGCTACACCTTC
.,TRBJ2-3,TRBV7-9,.,CASSWGGLPVGTDTQYF,TGTGCCAGCAGCTGGGGGGGCCTGCCGGTGGGCACAGATACGCAGTATTTT
.,TRBJ2-7,TRBV5-4,once,CASSLSGGASTYEQYF,TGTGCCAGCAGCTTATCAGGTGGGGCAAGTACCTACGAGCAGTACTTC
.,TRBJ2-3,TRBV3-1/TRBV3-2,.,CASSQGPATDTQYF,TGTGCCAGCAGCCAAGGGCCTGCCACAGATACGCAGTATTTT
TRBD1,TRBJ2-2,TRBV28,.,CASSIQGAWTGELFF,TGTGCCAGCAGTATCCAGGGGGCTTGGACCGGGGAGCTGTTTTTT
.,TRBJ2-1,TRBV7-9,.,CASSLVGGYNEQFF,TGTGCCAGCAGCTTAGTTGGGGGTTACAATGAGCAGTTCTTC
.,TRBJ2-7,TRBV2,.,CASSEAGETQF,TGTGCCAGCAGTGAAGCAGGGGAGACACAATTC
TRBD1,TRBJ1-5,TRBV6-5,.,CASRKGARGNQPQHF,TGTGCCAGCAGAAAGGGGGCGCGGGGCAATCAGCCCCAGCATTTT
TRBD1,TRBJ1-2,TRBV7-9,.,CASSPVGTDAKGYTF,TGTGCCAGCAGCCCAGTCGGGACAGACGCAAAGGGCTACACCTTC
.,TRBJ1-1,TRBV29-1,.,CSVGGGGTEAFF,TGCAGCGTAGGGGGAGGCGGCACTGAAGCTTTCTTT
TRBD2,TRBJ2-3,TRBV5-1,.,CASSPGLAGLGTDTQYF,TGCGCCAGCAGCCCGGGACTAGCGGGATTGGGAACAGATACGCAGTATTTT
.,TRBJ1-5,TRBV6-5,.,CASSTGGGYQPQHF,TGTGCCAGCAGCACCGGGGGGGGGTATCAGCCCCAGCATTTT
.,TRBJ1-1,TRBV10-3,.,CAISVGSMNTEAFF,TGTGCCATCAGTGTCGGCAGCATGAACACTGAAGCTTTCTTT
TRBD2,TRBJ2-3,TRBV6-2/TRBV6-3,once,CASSYSGGPPTDTQYF,TGTGCCAGCAGTTACTCGGGAGGGCCCCCCACAGATACGCAGTATTTT
TRBD2,TRBJ2-7,TRBV5-1,.,CASSDSLAGGPAYEQYF,TGCGCCAGCAGCGATTCCCTGGCGGGAGGGCCCGCCTACGAGCAGTACTTC
.,TRBJ1-3,TRBV28,.,CASSPRAPSTIYF,TGTGCCAGCAGTCCCCGGGCCCCCAGCACCATATATTTT
TRBD1,TRBJ2-7,TRBV18,.,CASSPTGGYEQYF,TGTGCCAGCTCACCAACAGGGGGGTACGAGCAGTACTTC
.,TRBJ1-4,TRBV25-1,.,CASSVGRVNEKLFF,TGTGCCAGCAGCGTAGGCAGGGTTAATGAAAAACTGTTTTTT
TRBD2,TRBJ2-1,TRBV19,.,CASSILFPKLTSGQYNEQFF,TGTGCCAGTAGTATACTTTTCCCTAAACTCACTAGCGGGCAATACAATGAGCAGTTCTTC
TRBD1,TRBJ2-1,TRBV7-9,.,CASFRDRGSHEQFF,TGTGCCAGCTTCCGGGACAGGGGAAGTCATGAGCAGTTCTTC
.,TRBJ1-4,TRBV6-2/TRBV6-3,.,CASSTDGGSEKLFF,TGTGCCAGCAGCACTGACGGGGGAAGCGAAAAACTGTTTTTT